The 7 T cell receptor beta chains below come from one sample, sequenced in a study of response to subunit inactivated influenza vaccine. TCRdb ran MiXCR on the RT-PCR reads and lists one entry per CDR3 protein. The sample carries over 800,000 distinct CDR3 sequences, around 21% recorded once. This specimen was PBMCs from blood, taken 4 to 6 days after vaccination. Receptors originate from a man over 45 who received an inactivated influenza vaccine.

The chain is built from TRBV7-8 and TRBJ2-1; 12 nucleotides align to TRBD2. CDR3 length: 14 amino acids. Germline trimming cut 5 bases from V and 11 bases from J; bases unmatched to any gene: 7. Germline assignment: CDR1 SGHVS and CDR2 FQNEAQ. CDR3 sequence (DNA): TGTGCCAGCAGCCAAAGGACTAGCGGGGTTAAGCAGTTCTTC. The encoded protein is CASSQRTSGVKQFF.

The V and J genes are TRBV24-1 and TRBJ2-6; TRBD1 matches 8 bases. V dropped 2 bases and J dropped 1; count of bases not matched to a gene: 12. Germline V gene sequence: CDR1 KGHDR, CDR2 SFDVKD. CDR3 length: 20 residues. CDR3 sequence: CATSDSSLGRGLSGANVLTF. The CDR3 DNA reads TGTGCCACCAGTGATTCCTCTCTGGGCAGGGGGCTGTCTGGGGCCAACGTCCTGACTTTC.

A few counts support this clonotype. The V and J genes are TRBV12-3 or TRBV12-4 and TRBJ2-5; the match to TRBD2 covers 7 bases. The CDR3 covers 15 residues. The V and J ends lost 3 bases and 4 bases, in that order; junction bases with no gene match: 8. The CDR3 loop is CASSFVTAGPETQYF. CDR3 nucleotide sequence: TGTGCCAGCAGTTTCGTAACAGCGGGGCCAGAGACCCAGTACTTC.

The chain uses TRBV7-2 and TRBJ2-7, with a possible D match to TRBD2 (5 bases). The CDR3 covers 14 residues. Germline V gene data show CDR1 as SGHTA and CDR2 as FQGNSA. V was clipped by 5 bases and J by 3 bases, with 14 bases between them. The DNA of the CDR3 is TGTGCCAGCAGCGAACGGACTGAACACTACGAGCAGTACTTC. Residues: CASSERTEHYEQYF.

The chain has TRBV12-3 or TRBV12-4 and TRBJ2-1; 13 nucleotides line up with TRBD2. J lost 6 bases, V lost 4 bases, and 3 bases had no gene match. The CDR3 has 15 amino acids. Here the CDR3 reads CASSSRLAGGNEQFF. CDR3 coding DNA: TGTGCCAGCAGTTCCCGACTAGCGGGAGGCAATGAGCAGTTCTTC.

This clonotype has just a few counts. The chain joins TRBV9 to TRBJ1-2, with D hard to call. The CDR3 spans 15 residues. Trimming stripped 4 bases from V and 0 bases from J, with 13 bases between. The V gene's germline CDR1 is SGDLS and CDR2 YYNGEE. CDR3 sequence: CASSLSSGANYGYTF. The CDR3 region has the DNA TGTGCCAGCAGCCTTTCGTCGGGAGCTAACTATGGCTACACCTTC. Based on the CDR3 plus reference TRBV9 and TRBJ1-2, the full variable domain is DSGVTQTPKHLITATGQRVTLRCSPRSGDLSVYWYQQSLDQGLQFLIQYYNGEERAKGNILERFSAQQFPDLHSELNLSSLELGDSALYFCASSLSSGANYGYTFGSGTRLTVV.

This clonotype showed up many times. The rearrangement joins TRBV11-2 to TRBJ2-1, with 14 bases fitting TRBD2. V lost 3 bases, J lost 8 bases, and 6 bases stayed unmatched. The germline CDR1 and CDR2 sequences are SGHAT and FQNNGV. The CDR3 is 16 amino acids. The CDR3 is CASSLAGTSGSYEQFF. The DNA of the CDR3 is TGTGCCAGCAGCTTGGCCGGGACTAGCGGGAGCTATGAGCAGTTCTTC.